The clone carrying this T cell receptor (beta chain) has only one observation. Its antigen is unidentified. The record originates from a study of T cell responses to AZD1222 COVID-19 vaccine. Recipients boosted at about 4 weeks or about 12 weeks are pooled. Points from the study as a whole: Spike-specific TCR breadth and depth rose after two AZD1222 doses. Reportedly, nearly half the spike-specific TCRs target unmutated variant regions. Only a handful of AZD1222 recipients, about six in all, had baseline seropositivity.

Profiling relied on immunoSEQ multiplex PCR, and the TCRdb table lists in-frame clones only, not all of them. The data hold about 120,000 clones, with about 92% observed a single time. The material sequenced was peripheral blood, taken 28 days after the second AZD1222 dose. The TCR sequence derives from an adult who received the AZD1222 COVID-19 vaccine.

The CDR3, as DNA: TGTGCAAGTCGCTTAGCGTTCCCAACACTAGCGGGGAACCCCAATGAGCAGTTCTTC. Its protein product is CASRLAFPTLAGNPNEQFF. The gene calls are TRBV12-2 and TRBJ2-1; the D segment call TRBD2 is taken from the table without a DNA check. TRBV12-2 corresponds to a pseudogene. CDR3 length: 19 residues.